This passage covers 21 T cell receptor beta chains from one sample sequenced in a study of blood T cell repertoires in COVID-19. Using immunoSEQ multiplex PCR, the repertoire was profiled, and TCRdb retains in-frame clones only, with some absent. The sample has 110,000 or so clones, just under 90% seen once. Material for sequencing was peripheral blood. All receptors come from a woman aged 50 to 60 with acute or convalescent COVID-19.

This chain links TRBV19 with TRBJ2-1, with 8 bases fitting TRBD1. The CDR3 loop spans 17 amino acids. Per germline, CDR1 LNHDA and CDR2 SQIVND (reference sequence). V was clipped by 1 base and J by 1 base; unmatched bases: 6. CDR3: CASSIGSGGGSYNEQFF. The DNA for the CDR3 is TGTGCCAGTAGTATAGGGTCAGGGGGCGGTTCCTACAATGAGCAGTTCTTC.

The rearrangement uses TRBV18 and TRBJ2-2; D not certain. The germline gives CDR1 KGHSH, CDR2 LQKENI. The CDR3 spans 13 residues. V gave up 6 bases and J gave up 7 bases, with 12 bases separating them. This CDR3 is CASSHQVGGELFF. DNA for the CDR3: TGTGCCAGCTCCCACCAAGTCGGCGGGGAGCTGTTTTTT.

The V gene is TRBV10-3, the J gene TRBJ2-7, with D possibly being TRBD2 (5 bases). The germline CDR1 and CDR2 sequences are ENHRY and SYGVKD. There are 12 residues in the CDR3. Trimming removed 8 bases at V and 7 bases at J, with 15 bases between. CDR3 in amino acids: CAIGRETGEQYF. In nucleotides, the CDR3 is TGTGCCATCGGTAGGGAGACGGGGGAGCAGTACTTC.

The chain links TRBV28 to TRBJ1-2; D is undetermined. Germline lookup yields CDR1 MDHEN and CDR2 SYDVKM. V dropped 4 bases and J dropped 2 bases, with 8 bases sitting between them. The CDR3 is 13 amino acids. The CDR3 protein is CASSWALNYGYTF. CDR3 DNA sequence: TGTGCCAGCAGTTGGGCCCTAAACTATGGCTACACCTTC.

The CDR3 loop reads CASSLLEGLNYGYTF. The CDR3 DNA sequence: TGTGCCAGCAGTTTACTGGAGGGCTTGAACTATGGCTACACCTTC. The J gene is TRBJ1-2, the V gene TRBV28; D gene ambiguous. Between the trimmed V and J ends, which lost 2 bases and 2 bases, there was a span of 12 bases. CDR3 length equals 15 residues. Per germline, CDR1 MDHEN and CDR2 SYDVKM.

Only a few counts were recorded for this clone. The genes are TRBV30 and TRBJ1-1, with a weak D call TRBD1 (6 bases). The CDR3 has 11 residues. Per germline, CDR1 GTSNPN and CDR2 SVGIG (reference sequence). The V gene lost 0 bases and the J gene lost 10 bases, with 9 bases spanning the gap. The CDR3 coding sequence is TGTGCCTGGAGTGTAGCCAGGGGAGCTTTCTTT. The encoded protein is CAWSVARGAFF.

This clone was counted a single time. The chain links TRBV21-1 to TRBJ1-2. TRBV21-1 is a pseudogene. This CDR3 has 18 residues. CDR3 sequence: CASSTTYLGRGQCYGYTF. In nucleotides, the CDR3 is TGTGCCAGCAGCACAACATACCTCGGGAGGGGGCAGTGCTATGGCTACACCTTC.

The V gene is TRBV7-2, the J gene TRBJ1-6, with a tentative D call TRBD1 (5 bases). Germline CDR1 reads SGHTA; CDR2 reads FQGNSA. This CDR3 has 14 amino acids. V lost 1 base and J lost 7, with 8 bases in between. The CDR3 loop is CASSLGGRNSPLHF. Written as DNA, the CDR3 is TGTGCCAGCAGCTTAGGGGGGAGGAATTCACCCCTCCACTTT.

The CDR3 reads CASSPGPGDPTDTQYF. As DNA, the CDR3 is TGTGCCAGCAGCCCAGGCCCAGGCGACCCCACAGATACGCAGTATTTT. V usage is TRBV11-1 and J usage is TRBJ2-3; D is unresolved. V gave up 5 bases and J gave up 2 bases, with 17 bases separating them. This CDR3 region has 16 residues. The germline CDR1 and CDR2 sequences are SGHAT and FQDESV (reference sequence). Together with reference TRBV11-1 and TRBJ2-3, the CDR3 gives the full variable domain: EAEVAQSPRYKITEKSQAVAFWCDPISGHATLYWYRQILGQGPELLVQFQDESVVDDSQLPKDRFSAERLKGVDSTLKIQPAELGDSAMYLCASSPGPGDPTDTQYFGPGTRLTVL.

The rearrangement uses TRBV5-4 and TRBJ2-3, with 8 bases fitting TRBD1. Germline V gene lookup returns CDR1 SGHNT and CDR2 YYREEE (reference sequence). The CDR3 extends over 14 amino acids. Trimming cost V 5 bases and J 2 bases; bases outside gene matches: 4. The CDR3, as DNA: TGTGCCAGCAGGTTGACAGGGGTCACAGATACGCAGTATTTT. It is translated as CASRLTGVTDTQYF.

The V and J genes are TRBV7-9 and TRBJ1-1; D may be TRBD1 (5 bases). Trimming cost V 4 bases and J 0 bases, with 9 bases left between them. Germline V gene lookup returns CDR1 SEHNR and CDR2 FQNEAQ (reference sequence). The CDR3 is 14 amino acids. CDR3 loop: CASSSRVMNTEAFF. The CDR3 DNA is TGTGCCAGCAGCTCCAGGGTGATGAACACTGAAGCTTTCTTT. Full variable domain (remainder filled in from reference TRBV7-9 and TRBJ1-1): DTGVSQNPRHKITKRGQNVTFRCDPISEHNRLYWYRQTLGQGPEFLTYFQNEAQLEKSRLLSDRFSAERPKGSFSTLEIQRTEQGDSAMYLCASSSRVMNTEAFFGQGTRLTVV.

The chain recombines TRBV21-1 with TRBJ2-7; the table names TRBD1, a call not compared with the DNA. TRBV21-1 is described as a pseudogene. The CDR3 has 14 residues. The CDR3 loop reads CASSNWDRRKEQYF. The CDR3 bases are TGTGCCAGCAGCAACTGGGACAGGAGGAAGGAGCAGTACTTC.

This rearrangement joins TRBV28 to TRBJ1-2; 7 nucleotides match TRBD1. Germline CDR1 and CDR2: MDHEN and SYDVKM. The CDR3 has 14 residues. The J segment lost 4 bases and the V segment lost 1 base, leaving 3 bases of the junction unmatched. The CDR3: CASSLSGGTYGYTF. The CDR3 DNA reads TGTGCCAGCAGTTTATCAGGGGGTACCTATGGCTACACCTTC.

The chain employs TRBV5-1 and TRBJ1-1; 8 positions match TRBD1. The V gene end was trimmed by 4 bases and the J gene end by 1 base; junction bases not matched to a gene: 15. Looked up from germline, CDR1 is SGHRS and CDR2 is YFSETQ. This CDR3 region has 18 residues. The CDR3 DNA follows: TGCGCCAGCAGCGTTGGGTGGGCCCCAGGGGGCAAGAACACTGAAGCTTTCTTT. Translated: CASSVGWAPGGKNTEAFF.

The genes are TRBV2 and TRBJ1-4; 7 nucleotides align to TRBD1. From germline, CDR1 is SNHLY and CDR2 FYNNEI. Germline trimming cut 6 bases from V and 3 bases from J; bases unmatched to any gene: 1. This CDR3 has 13 residues. This chain's CDR3 is CASRGQPNEKLFF. Here the CDR3 DNA reads TGTGCCAGCAGGGGACAGCCTAATGAAAAACTGTTTTTT.

The V and J genes are TRBV2 and TRBJ1-2; 7 bases map to TRBD1. The length of the CDR3 is 14 residues. Germline trimming cut 4 bases from V and 7 bases from J; bases unmatched to any gene: 9. CDR1 is SNHLY, CDR2 FYNNEI, per germline. DNA of the CDR3: TGTGCCAGCAGTGCGCTGGACAGGACAACTGGCTACACCTTC. It codes for CASSALDRTTGYTF. The variable domain in full, with the rest retrieved from reference TRBV2 and TRBJ1-2, is EPEVTQTPSHQVTQMGQEVILRCVPISNHLYFYWYRQILGQKVEFLVSFYNNEISEKSEIFDDQFSVERPDGSNFTLKIRSTKLEDSAMYFCASSALDRTTGYTFGSGTRLTVV.

The chain links TRBV3-1 (or the pseudogene TRBV3-2) to TRBJ1-3; no clear D gene. The germline V and J ends were trimmed by 8 bases and 5 bases, with 4 bases remaining between them. The germline V gene encodes CDR1 LGHDT and CDR2 YNNKEL (reference sequence). The CDR3 sequence is 10 residues long. The CDR3 protein is CASGRNTIYF. In nucleotides, the CDR3 is TGTGCCAGCGGGCGAAACACCATATATTTT.

The J gene is TRBJ2-5, the V gene TRBV7-2, with unresolved D. The CDR3 runs 15 residues. From germline, CDR1 is SGHTA and CDR2 FQGNSA. The V end was cut by 1 base, the J end by 3 bases, with 12 bases between. CDR3 coding DNA: TGTGCCAGCAGCTTAGTCTCCCACAATAAAGAGACCCAGTACTTC. It is translated as CASSLVSHNKETQYF.

The chain has TRBV24-1 and TRBJ1-5; D ambiguous. Trimming shortened V by 5 bases and J by 5 bases, and 9 bases separated the two germline ends. Germline CDR1 reads KGHDR; CDR2 reads SFDVKD. This CDR3 contains 13 residues. This CDR3 is CATSASTYQPQHF. The CDR3 nucleotides are TGTGCCACCAGTGCCTCGACTTATCAGCCCCAGCATTTT.

This clone was seen just once. The chain combines TRBV3-1 (or the pseudogene TRBV3-2) with TRBJ2-1; possible D gene TRBD2, 6 bases. The CDR3 contains 17 residues. CDR1 and CDR2 (germline): LGHDT, YNNKEL (reference sequence). Trimming removed 2 bases from V and 1 base from J, with 15 bases in between. CDR3: CASSQLLALDSYNEQFF. As DNA, the CDR3 is TGTGCCAGCAGCCAACTTCTAGCGTTAGATTCCTACAATGAGCAGTTCTTC.

The V call is TRBV2, the J call TRBJ2-6, with TRBD1 as a possible D gene (5 bases). Trimming took 7 bases from V and 4 from J, leaving 14 bases between them. Germline V gene lookup returns CDR1 SNHLY and CDR2 FYNNEI. The CDR3 totals 15 residues. The CDR3 nucleotides read TGTGCCAGCATGGGGCTTGACTCCGGGGCCAACGTCCTGACTTTC. Protein product: CASMGLDSGANVLTF. Filled out from reference TRBV2 and TRBJ2-6, the complete variable domain reads EPEVTQTPSHQVTQMGQEVILRCVPISNHLYFYWYRQILGQKVEFLVSFYNNEISEKSEIFDDQFSVERPDGSNFTLKIRSTKLEDSAMYFCASMGLDSGANVLTFGAGSRLTVL.